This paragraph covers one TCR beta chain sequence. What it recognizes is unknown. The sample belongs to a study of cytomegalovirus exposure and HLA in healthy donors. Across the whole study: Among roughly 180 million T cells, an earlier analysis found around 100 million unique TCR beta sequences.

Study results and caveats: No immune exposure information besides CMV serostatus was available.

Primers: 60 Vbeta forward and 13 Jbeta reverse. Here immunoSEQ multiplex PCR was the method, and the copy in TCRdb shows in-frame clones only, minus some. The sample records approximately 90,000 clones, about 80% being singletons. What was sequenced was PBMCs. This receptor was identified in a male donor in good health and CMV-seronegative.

CDR3 amino acids: CASSLGRDRVETQYF. The CDR3 bases are TGTGCCAGCAGCTTAGGAAGGGACAGGGTAGAGACCCAGTACTTC. This rearrangement joins TRBV7-2 to TRBJ2-5; 9 bases line up with TRBD1. CDR1 is SGHTA, CDR2 FQGNSA, per germline. After removal of 1 base from V and 4 bases from J, the junction contained 4 bases not matched to a gene. The CDR3 contains 15 residues.